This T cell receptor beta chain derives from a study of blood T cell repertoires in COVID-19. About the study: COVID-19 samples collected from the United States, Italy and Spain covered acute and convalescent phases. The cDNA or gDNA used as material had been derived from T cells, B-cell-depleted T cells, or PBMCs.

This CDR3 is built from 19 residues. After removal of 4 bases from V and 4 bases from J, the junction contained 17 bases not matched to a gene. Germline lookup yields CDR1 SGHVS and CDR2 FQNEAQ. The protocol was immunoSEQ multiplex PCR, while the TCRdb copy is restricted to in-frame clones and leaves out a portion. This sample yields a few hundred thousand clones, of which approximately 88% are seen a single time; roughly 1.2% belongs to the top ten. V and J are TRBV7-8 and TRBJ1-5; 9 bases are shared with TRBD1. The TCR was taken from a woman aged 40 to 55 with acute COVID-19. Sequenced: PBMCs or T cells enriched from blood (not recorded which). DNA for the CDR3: TGTGCCAGCAGCTCAATCACAGGGGGCATGTCCTTCTTGAATCAGCCCCAGCATTTT. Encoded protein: CASSSITGGMSFLNQPQHF. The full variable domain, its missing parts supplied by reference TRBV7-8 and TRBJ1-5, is GAGVSQSPRYKVAKRGQDVALRCDPISGHVSLFWYQQALGQGPEFLTYFQNEAQLDKSGLPSDRFFAERPEGSVSTLKIQRTQQEDSAVYLCASSSITGGMSFLNQPQHFGDGTRLSIL.